A selection of T cell receptor beta chains follows, all from one sample in a study of identical twins. TCRdb reprocessed the 5' RACE reads with MiXCR, giving one entry per CDR3 protein. The table records some 500,000 distinct CDR3 sequences, under 25% of them present only once. These data were likewise used in another study, on T cells expressing NK-cell markers.

Sequencing was performed on CD4+ T cells sorted from blood. Receptor source: a woman aged 18-29 years in good health. Each CDR3 is given with its conserved first and last residue. D genes are given only for firm matches. Not every row has a clone size; where given, it reads once, few, many or a size class.

TRBJ1-2 NA TRBV6-5 NA TGTGCCAGCAGTTACCTAATAGTGGGGGTGGAAGGCTACACCTTC CASSYLIVGVEGYTF
TRBJ1-3 many TRBV12-3/TRBV12-4 NA TGTGCCAGCAGTTTAGCGGCAGACTCTGGAAACACCATATATTTT CASSLAADSGNTIYF
TRBJ1-4 few TRBV29-1 TRBD1 TGCAGCGTTCAGGGGGCGGATGAAAAACTGTTTTTT CSVQGADEKLFF
TRBJ2-7 NA TRBV6-2/TRBV6-3 TRBD2 TGTGCCAGCAGTTACAGACTAGCGAGATCCTACGAGCAGTACTTC CASSYRLARSYEQYF
TRBJ2-3 few TRBV6-4 NA TGTGCCAGCAGTCCCCAGGAGAGGGCCGGGAATACGCAGTATTTT CASSPQERAGNTQYF
TRBJ2-1 few TRBV12-3/TRBV12-4 NA TGTGCCAGCAGCGGTAGCGGCCTAAATGAGCAGTTCTTC CASSGSGLNEQFF
TRBJ2-1 NA TRBV9 TRBD2 TGTGCCAGCAGCGCCGGGACTAGCATTAGCGATGAGCAGTTCTTC CASSAGTSISDEQFF
TRBJ2-7 NA TRBV7-9 TRBD2 TGTGCCAGCAGCAGACCTTCTAGCGGGGTCTACGAGCAGTACTTC CASSRPSSGVYEQYF
TRBJ1-1 few TRBV5-1 NA TGCGCCAGCAGCTGGCTGGGTGGTTTGAACACTGAAGCTTTCTTT CASSWLGGLNTEAFF
TRBJ2-3 NA TRBV20-1 TRBD2 TGCAGTGCTGGACTAGCGGGGGGGTGGGGTACGCAGTATTTT CSAGLAGGWGTQYF
TRBJ2-3 NA TRBV10-3 TRBD2 TGTGCCACCGTAGCGGGGGCCCCCACAGATACGCAGTATTTT CATVAGAPTDTQYF
TRBJ2-7 many TRBV12-3/TRBV12-4 NA TGTGCCAGCAGTTTAGCAGGGGTCGAGCAGTACTTC CASSLAGVEQYF
TRBJ2-3 few TRBV3-1 NA TGTGCCAGCAGCCAGCAAACCACGCAGTATTTT CASSQQTTQYF
TRBJ2-4 few TRBV11-1 NA TGTGCCAGCAGCCCCACGCCCCACCCTGGAGGGGGAGCCAAAAACATTCAGTACTTC CASSPTPHPGGGAKNIQYF
TRBJ2-2 few TRBV20-1 TRBD2 TGCAGTGCCCGGACTAGCGGGAGGACCGGGGAGCTGTTTTTT CSARTSGRTGELFF
TRBJ2-1 NA TRBV5-1 NA TGCGCCAGCAGCGTGGAGAATGAGCAGTTCTTC CASSVENEQFF
TRBJ2-2 NA TRBV30 TRBD2 TGTGCCCTCTCCAGGACTAGCGGGTTAGCCGGGGAGCTGTTTTTT CALSRTSGLAGELFF
TRBJ2-7 few TRBV6-4 NA TGTGCCAGCAATGTAGCGCGCGAATACTACGAGCAGTACTTC CASNVAREYYEQYF
TRBJ1-5 few TRBV20-1 NA TGCAGTGCTAGCTTCAAGGGGGGCAATCAGCCCCAGCATTTT CSASFKGGNQPQHF
TRBJ2-2 few TRBV20-1 TRBD1 TGCAGTGCCGTTGACAGGGAGAACACCGGGGAGCTGTTTTTT CSAVDRENTGELFF
TRBJ2-3 few TRBV20-1 NA TGCAGTGCTCCCCCTCGGAGGACTGCAGATACGCAGTATTTT CSAPPRRTADTQYF
TRBJ1-1 NA TRBV12-3/TRBV12-4 NA TGTGCCAGCACCCCCAGGGGCAGGGCTGTTGCTTTCTTT CASTPRGRAVAFF
TRBJ2-1 NA TRBV20-1 TRBD1 TGCAGTGCTAGAGACCGGGACAGGGATTTGTTC CSARDRDRDLF
TRBJ1-1 NA TRBV7-9 TRBD1 TGTGCCAGCAGCTTCGACAGGGACCCGAACACTGAAGCTTTCTTT CASSFDRDPNTEAFF
TRBJ1-2 many TRBV15 NA TGTGCCACCAGCAGAGAGACCGGTGGCTACACCTTC CATSRETGGYTF
TRBJ1-4 NA TRBV4-3 NA TGCGCCAGCAGCCAAGACCCTTCGCGGGAGTCTAAACTGTTTTTT CASSQDPSRESKLFF
TRBJ2-1 few TRBV20-1 TRBD2 TGCAGTGCCGACGGACTAGCGGGGAAAGGCGCCTACAATGAGCAGTTCTTC CSADGLAGKGAYNEQFF
TRBJ2-1 NA TRBV7-8 NA TGTGCCAGCAGCTCCCGACCGAGGGGAAGCTCCTACAATGAGCAGTTCTTC CASSSRPRGSSYNEQFF
TRBJ2-7 NA TRBV5-1 NA TGCGCCAGCAGCTTGTCAGGTGAAGCCTACGAGCAGTACTTC CASSLSGEAYEQYF
TRBJ2-3 NA TRBV15 TRBD1 TGTGCCACCAGCAGACAGGGGGCCCCGGCGGATACGCAGTATTTT CATSRQGAPADTQYF
TRBJ2-1 few TRBV20-1 TRBD2 TGCAGTGCTAGAGGCGGGAGGGCCTCCTACAATGAGCAGTTCTTC CSARGGRASYNEQFF
TRBJ2-7 few TRBV12-3/TRBV12-4 TRBD1 TGTGCCAGCGGACGGACAGGGGGGTGGAACGAGCAGTACTTC CASGRTGGWNEQYF
TRBJ2-3 NA TRBV11-2 NA TGTGCCAGCAGCTTCCGGCTTAGCACAGATACGCAGTATTTT CASSFRLSTDTQYF
TRBJ2-2 few TRBV5-1 TRBD2 TGCGCCAGCAGCAAGGGACTAGCGGGGACAAGAACCGGGGAGCTGTTTTTT CASSKGLAGTRTGELFF
TRBJ2-3 NA TRBV29-1 NA TGCAGCGTGGGGAACCCAGATACGCAGTATTTT CSVGNPDTQYF
TRBJ2-5 few TRBV3-1 TRBD2 TGTGCCAGCAGCCGGATTGACGGGAGGGCCAAGGAGACCCAGTACTTC CASSRIDGRAKETQYF
TRBJ1-5 NA TRBV12-3/TRBV12-4 NA TGTGCCAGCAGTCCCAGCGGGAGGCCGAACCTTTCCCGCAATCAGCCCCAGCATTTT CASSPSGRPNLSRNQPQHF
TRBJ1-5 NA TRBV10-3 NA TGTGCCATCAGTCCGGACCGAGATCAGCCCCAGCATTTT CAISPDRDQPQHF
TRBJ2-3 NA TRBV5-1 NA TGCGCCAGCACCCTGGCAACGGCGACTCCCAAGGCGGTCACAGATACGCAGTATTTT CASTLATATPKAVTDTQYF
TRBJ1-4 few TRBV20-1 TRBD1 TGCAGTGCTACCCCGGGACAGGCCGAAAAACTGTTTTTT CSATPGQAEKLFF
TRBJ2-1 NA TRBV6-5 TRBD1 TGTGCCAGCAGTTTTCAGTCGGGCAGGGGGAATGAGCAGTTCTTC CASSFQSGRGNEQFF
TRBJ2-3 many TRBV9 TRBD2 TGTGCCAGCAGTGTAGCGGGGGCAGATACGCAGTATTTT CASSVAGADTQYF
TRBJ2-1 NA TRBV2 TRBD2 TGTGCCAGCATTTCCGGGACTAATCAGTTCTTC CASISGTNQFF
TRBJ2-7 NA TRBV7-9 TRBD1 TGTGCCAGCAGCGGAGGGACAGGCCGATACGAGCAGTACTTC CASSGGTGRYEQYF
TRBJ1-5 few TRBV20-1 TRBD1 TGCAGTGCTCCACGGACAGGCAACAATCAGCCCCAGCATTTT CSAPRTGNNQPQHF
TRBJ2-3 once TRBV24-1 TRBD2 TGTGCCACCAGTGACACTAGCGGAGGCACAGATACGCAGTATTTT CATSDTSGGTDTQYF
TRBJ1-2 many TRBV12-3/TRBV12-4 TRBD1 TGTGCCAGTACCACAGGGGTGGGCGGCTACACCTTC CASTTGVGGYTF
TRBJ2-3 NA TRBV10-3 TRBD2 TGTGCCGCACGGGGCGGGCTAGCGGGAGGGACAGATACGCAGTATTTT CAARGGLAGGTDTQYF
TRBJ1-1 NA TRBV4-3 NA TGCGCCAGCAGCCGTCAGGGTGAGGACGGGTCTGAAGCTTTCTTT CASSRQGEDGSEAFF
TRBJ2-3 few TRBV5-6 TRBD2 TGTGCCAGCAGCCAAGCGGGGGGGGACGCAGATACGCAGTATTTT CASSQAGGDADTQYF
TRBJ1-3 NA TRBV3-1 NA TGTGCCAGCACTCCAACGGCAGGGAGGTCTGGAAACACCATATATTTT CASTPTAGRSGNTIYF
TRBJ1-1 few TRBV25-1 NA TGTGCCAGCAGTGAACCACAGGGGAACACTGAAGCTTTCTTT CASSEPQGNTEAFF
TRBJ2-7 few TRBV2 NA TGTGCCAGCGTACAGGGCTACGAGCAGTACTTC CASVQGYEQYF